The T cell receptor (beta chain) described here comes from a study of OX40 agonist ivuxolimab in advanced cancers. With regard to the full study: Ivuxolimab was a fully human IgG2 agonistic monoclonal antibody targeting the costimulatory receptor OX40 (CD134). Intravenous ivuxolimab was administered to patients every 2 weeks at six dose levels: 0.01, 0.1, 0.3, 1.5, 3 and 10 mg/kg. Of the approximately 54 patients in dose escalation, about 20 had hepatocellular carcinoma, about 15 had melanoma, 9 had renal cell carcinoma and 9 had head and neck cancer. The dose-escalation cohort was about 83% male with a mean age of about 60 years, ranging from roughly 23 to 90. Prior anti-PD-1, anti-PD-L1 or anti-CTLA-4 therapy was permitted, and checkpoint inhibitors had been received by about 37% of dose-escalation patients. Partial responses occurred in three dose-escalation patients, of whom one had hepatocellular carcinoma and two had cutaneous melanoma. Peripheral TCRbeta sequencing aimed to test whether ivuxolimab altered TCR sequence diversity and caused clonal T-cell expansion. The monotherapy dose-escalation portion (N = 52 patients) of the phase I ivuxolimab trial is reported in the paper.

The CDR3 starts with the cysteine, ends with the phenylalanine, and has 15 residues. CDR3 DNA only is kept here, 45 bases in frame from base 1. The germline V gene yields MGHRA for CDR1 and YSYEKL for CDR2. Deletion took 4 bases off V and 8 bases off J, with a span of 18 bases between the germline ends. Beyond this particular receptor, the publication reports: Low levels of normalized T-cell clonal expansion were also seen in some patients who did not respond. At doses of 0.1 to 3.0 mg/kg, clonal expansion of both CD4+ and CD8+ T cells in blood was seen between baseline and week 6. Which antigens the clonally expanded peripheral T cells were specific for was not determined. In the 0.1-3.0 mg/kg groups, partial responders had among the lowest normalized peripheral clonal expansion, particularly in CD8+ T cells. After ivuxolimab, more expanded clones were found on average in CD8+ T cells than in CD4+ T cells.

Regarding this clone: There is no known antigen for this receptor. No qualities accompany the bases; no much larger clone lies one base away.

Patients with autoimmune disease history or receiving systemic immunosuppression were excluded from the trial. Peripheral blood for TCR sequencing was collected from all dose cohorts at baseline, on cycle 4 day 1, and on cycle 7 day 1. Samples came from an open-label, multicenter, first-in-human phase I dose-escalation trial of ivuxolimab. Adults with locally advanced or metastatic head and neck squamous cell, hepatocellular, melanoma or renal cell carcinoma were enrolled in the trial. Before TCR sequencing, CD4+ T cells and CD8+ T cells were sorted from peripheral blood as separate populations. Genomic DNA was isolated from the sorted cells so that the TCRbeta CDR3 region could be sequenced. The immunoSEQ Assay was used for sequencing of TCRbeta CDR3 regions. Drawn from immuneACCESS, this table holds only the in-frame rearrangements with V and J called that TCRdb kept. Clones are partly lost; checked studies trace under half to an unresolved V gene and leave the rest unexplained. The sample table records approximately 27,000 clones; roughly 87% of these occur just once. In total, the top ten clones hold roughly 15% of the sample.

The chain links TRBV4-1 with TRBJ2-4, and possibly TRBD2, on 5 matching bases. This clonotype was sampled from an adult with an advanced solid tumor such as melanoma, head and neck, liver or kidney cancer. Sequencing used CD4+ or CD8+ T cells sorted from blood, obtained in a trial of the OX40 agonist ivuxolimab. The CDR3 protein is CASSLKLGMADIQYF. The DNA sequence is given as TGCGCCAGCAGCCTGAAACTAGGAATGGCGGACATTCAGTACTTC.